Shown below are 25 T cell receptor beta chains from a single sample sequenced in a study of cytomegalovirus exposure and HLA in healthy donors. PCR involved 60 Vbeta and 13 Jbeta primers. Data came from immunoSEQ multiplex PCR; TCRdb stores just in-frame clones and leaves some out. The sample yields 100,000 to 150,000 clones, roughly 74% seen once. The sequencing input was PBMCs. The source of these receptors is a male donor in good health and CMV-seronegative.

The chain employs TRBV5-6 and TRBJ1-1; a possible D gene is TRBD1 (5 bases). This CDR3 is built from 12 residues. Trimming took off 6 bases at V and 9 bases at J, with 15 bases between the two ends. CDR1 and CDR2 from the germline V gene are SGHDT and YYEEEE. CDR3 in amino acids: CASTEGDSKAFF. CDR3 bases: TGTGCCAGCACCGAAGGGGATTCGAAAGCTTTCTTT. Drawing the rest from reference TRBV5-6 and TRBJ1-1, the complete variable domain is DAGVTQSPTHLIKTRGQQVTLRCSPKSGHDTVSWYQQALGQGPQFIFQYYEEEERQRGNFPDRFSGHQFPNYSSELNVNALLLGDSALYLCASTEGDSKAFFGQGTRLTVV.

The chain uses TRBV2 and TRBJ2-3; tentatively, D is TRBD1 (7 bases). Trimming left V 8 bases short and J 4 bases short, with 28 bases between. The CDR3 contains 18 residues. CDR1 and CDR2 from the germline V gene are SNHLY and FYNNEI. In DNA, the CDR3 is TGTGCCAGCGCCCCGGAGGGGGCGATTGGTATATTGGCAGATACGCAGTATTTT. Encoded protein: CASAPEGAIGILADTQYF.

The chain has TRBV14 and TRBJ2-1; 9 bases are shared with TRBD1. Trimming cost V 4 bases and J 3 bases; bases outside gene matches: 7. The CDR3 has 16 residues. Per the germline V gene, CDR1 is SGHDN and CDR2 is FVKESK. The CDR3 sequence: CASSLRDRGFYNEQFF. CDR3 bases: TGTGCCAGCAGCCTCCGCGACAGGGGGTTCTACAATGAGCAGTTCTTC.

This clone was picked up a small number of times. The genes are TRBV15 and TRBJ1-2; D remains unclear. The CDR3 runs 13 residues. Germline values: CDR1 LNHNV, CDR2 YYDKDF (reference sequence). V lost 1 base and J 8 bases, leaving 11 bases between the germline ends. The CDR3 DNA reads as TGTGCCACCAGCAGAGGGCCCGAGAGGGGCTACACCTTC. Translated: CATSRGPERGYTF.

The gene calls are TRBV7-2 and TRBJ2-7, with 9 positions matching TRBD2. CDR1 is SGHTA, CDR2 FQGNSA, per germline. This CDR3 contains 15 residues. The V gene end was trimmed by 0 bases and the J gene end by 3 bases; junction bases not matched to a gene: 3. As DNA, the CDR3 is TGTGCCAGCAGCTTAGCCGGCGGGGGGGTCTACGAGCAGTACTTC. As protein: CASSLAGGGVYEQYF.

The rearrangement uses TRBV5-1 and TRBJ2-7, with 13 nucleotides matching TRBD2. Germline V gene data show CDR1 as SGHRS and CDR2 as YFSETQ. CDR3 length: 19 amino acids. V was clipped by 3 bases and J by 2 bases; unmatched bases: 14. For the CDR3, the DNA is TGCGCCAGCAGCTACCCACCGACTAGCGGGGGGTTTTCTCCCTACGAGCAGTACTTC. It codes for CASSYPPTSGGFSPYEQYF. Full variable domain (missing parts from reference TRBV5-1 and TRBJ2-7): KAGVTQTPRYLIKTRGQQVTLSCSPISGHRSVSWYQQTPGQGLQFLFEYFSETQRNKGNFPGRFSGRQFSNSRSEMNVSTLELGDSALYLCASSYPPTSGGFSPYEQYFGPGTRLTVT.

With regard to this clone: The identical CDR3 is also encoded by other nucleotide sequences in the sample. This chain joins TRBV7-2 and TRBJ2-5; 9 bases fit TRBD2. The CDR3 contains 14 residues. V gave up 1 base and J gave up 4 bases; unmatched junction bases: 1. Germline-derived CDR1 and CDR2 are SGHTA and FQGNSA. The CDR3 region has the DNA TGTGCCAGCAGCTTAGGCGGGAGGGGAGAGACCCAGTACTTC. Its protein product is CASSLGGRGETQYF.

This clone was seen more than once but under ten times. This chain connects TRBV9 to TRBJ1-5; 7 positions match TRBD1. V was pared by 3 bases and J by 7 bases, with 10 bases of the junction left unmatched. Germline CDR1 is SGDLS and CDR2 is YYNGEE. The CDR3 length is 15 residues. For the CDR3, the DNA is TGTGCCAGCAGCGCAGGGGGTCAGGCTGGACAGCCCCAGCATTTT. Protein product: CASSAGGQAGQPQHF. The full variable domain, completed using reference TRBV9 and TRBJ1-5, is DSGVTQTPKHLITATGQRVTLRCSPRSGDLSVYWYQQSLDQGLQFLIQYYNGEERAKGNILERFSAQQFPDLHSELNLSSLELGDSALYFCASSAGGQAGQPQHFGDGTRLSIL.

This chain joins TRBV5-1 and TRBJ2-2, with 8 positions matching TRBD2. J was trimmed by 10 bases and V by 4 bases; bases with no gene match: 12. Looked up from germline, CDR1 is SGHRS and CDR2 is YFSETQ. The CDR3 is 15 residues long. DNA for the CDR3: TGCGCCAGCAGCCGGGAGGGAAGCGGGAATGCGGAGCTGTTTTTT. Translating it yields CASSREGSGNAELFF.

CDR3 sequence: CASSQAGTGGRYSYNSPLHF. The CDR3 DNA reads as TGTGCCAGCAGTCAGGCCGGGACAGGGGGACGGTACTCCTATAATTCACCCCTCCACTTT. The rearrangement links TRBV2 to TRBJ1-6; 11 bases map to TRBD1. Germline CDR1 is SNHLY and CDR2 is FYNNEI. The CDR3 loop spans 20 amino acids. After removal of 5 bases from V and 0 bases from J, the junction contained 12 bases not matched to a gene. The variable domain in full, with the rest retrieved from reference TRBV2 and TRBJ1-6, is EPEVTQTPSHQVTQMGQEVILRCVPISNHLYFYWYRQILGQKVEFLVSFYNNEISEKSEIFDDQFSVERPDGSNFTLKIRSTKLEDSAMYFCASSQAGTGGRYSYNSPLHFGNGTRLTVT.

The DNA for the CDR3 is TGTGCCAGCACCCGGGGAGGTGCACCTAACACTGAAGCTTTCTTT. It translates to CASTRGGAPNTEAFF. This chain connects TRBV28 to TRBJ1-1; D ambiguous. Germline V gene lookup returns CDR1 MDHEN and CDR2 SYDVKM. The V and J ends lost 7 bases and 2 bases respectively, with 17 bases between them. The CDR3 covers 15 residues.

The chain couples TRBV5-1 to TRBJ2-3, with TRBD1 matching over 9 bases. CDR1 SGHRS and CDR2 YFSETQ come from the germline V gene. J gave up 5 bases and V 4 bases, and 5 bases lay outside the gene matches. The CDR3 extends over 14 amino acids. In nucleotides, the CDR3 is TGCGCCAGCAGCCCGGACAGGGGCGGAGATACGCAGTATTTT. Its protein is CASSPDRGGDTQYF.

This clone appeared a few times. The CDR3, as DNA: TGTGCCAGCAGTCCCCCAGGGGGACATCAATTGCCCCAGCATTTT. Its protein is CASSPPGGHQLPQHF. The chain employs TRBV25-1 and TRBJ1-5; 7 bases align to TRBD1. CDR3 length: 15 amino acids. V lost 5 bases, J lost 9 bases, and 13 bases stayed unmatched. CDR1 and CDR2 (germline): MGHDK, SYGVNS. The full variable domain, its missing parts supplied by reference TRBV25-1 and TRBJ1-5, is EADIYQTPRYLVIGTGKKITLECSQTMGHDKMYWYQQDPGMELHLIHYSYGVNSTEKGDLSSESTVSRIRTEHFPLTLESARPSHTSQYLCASSPPGGHQLPQHFGDGTRLSIL.

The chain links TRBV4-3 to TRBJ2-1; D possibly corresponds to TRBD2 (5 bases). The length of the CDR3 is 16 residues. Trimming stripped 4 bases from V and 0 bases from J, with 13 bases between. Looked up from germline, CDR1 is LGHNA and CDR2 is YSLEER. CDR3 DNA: TGCGCCAGCAGCCCAGCACCGGGGAGCTCCTACAATGAGCAGTTCTTC. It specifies CASSPAPGSSYNEQFF.

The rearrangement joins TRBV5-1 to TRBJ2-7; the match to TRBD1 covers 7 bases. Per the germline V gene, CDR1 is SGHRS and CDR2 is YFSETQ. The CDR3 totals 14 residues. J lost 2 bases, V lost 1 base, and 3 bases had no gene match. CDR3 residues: CASSLNRGAYEQYF. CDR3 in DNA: TGCGCCAGCAGCTTGAACAGGGGCGCCTACGAGCAGTACTTC.

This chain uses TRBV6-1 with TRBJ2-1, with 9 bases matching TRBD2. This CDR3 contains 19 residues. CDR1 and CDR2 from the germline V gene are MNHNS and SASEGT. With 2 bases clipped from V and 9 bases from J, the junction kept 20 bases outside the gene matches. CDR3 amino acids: CASSENFGSAGGGRGEQFF. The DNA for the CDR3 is TGTGCCAGCAGTGAAAACTTCGGGTCGGCGGGAGGGGGTCGCGGTGAGCAGTTCTTC.

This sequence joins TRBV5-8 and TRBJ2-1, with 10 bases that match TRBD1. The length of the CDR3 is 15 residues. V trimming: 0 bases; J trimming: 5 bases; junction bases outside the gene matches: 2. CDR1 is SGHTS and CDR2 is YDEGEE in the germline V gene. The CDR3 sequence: CASSLGQGADNEQFF. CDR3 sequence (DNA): TGTGCCAGCAGCTTGGGACAGGGGGCTGACAATGAGCAGTTCTTC.

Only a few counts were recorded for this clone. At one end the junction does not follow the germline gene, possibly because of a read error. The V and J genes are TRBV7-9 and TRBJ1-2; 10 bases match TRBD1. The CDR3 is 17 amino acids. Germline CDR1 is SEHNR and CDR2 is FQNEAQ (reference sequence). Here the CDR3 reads CSSSLRFGTGENYGYTF. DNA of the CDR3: TGTTCCAGCAGCCTGAGGTTTGGGACAGGGGAAAACTATGGCTACACCTTC.

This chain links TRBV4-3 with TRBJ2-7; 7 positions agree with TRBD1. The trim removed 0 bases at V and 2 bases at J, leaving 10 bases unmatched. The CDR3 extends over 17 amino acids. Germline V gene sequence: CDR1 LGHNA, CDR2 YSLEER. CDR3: CASSQDRSAGGPYEQYF. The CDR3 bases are TGCGCCAGCAGCCAAGATAGGTCGGCAGGGGGACCCTACGAGCAGTACTTC.

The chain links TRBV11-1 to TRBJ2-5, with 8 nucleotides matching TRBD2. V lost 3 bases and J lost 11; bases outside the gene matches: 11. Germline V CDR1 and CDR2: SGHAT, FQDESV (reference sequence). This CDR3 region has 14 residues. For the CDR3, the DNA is TGTGCCAGCAGCTTTCCGGGACTAGTACAGGAGCAGTACTTC. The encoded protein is CASSFPGLVQEQYF.

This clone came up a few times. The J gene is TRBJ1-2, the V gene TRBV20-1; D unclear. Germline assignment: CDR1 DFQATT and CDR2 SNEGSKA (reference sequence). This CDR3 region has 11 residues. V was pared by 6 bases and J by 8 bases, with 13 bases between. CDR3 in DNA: TGCAGTGCGAGGACTTCTCTAGGCTACACCTTC. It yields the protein CSARTSLGYTF.

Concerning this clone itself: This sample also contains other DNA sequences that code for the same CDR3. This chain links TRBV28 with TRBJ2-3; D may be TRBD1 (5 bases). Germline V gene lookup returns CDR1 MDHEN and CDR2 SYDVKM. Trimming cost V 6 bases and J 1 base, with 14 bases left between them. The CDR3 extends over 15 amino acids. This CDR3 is CASSPQGYGTDTQYF. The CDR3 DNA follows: TGTGCCAGCAGCCCTCAGGGTTATGGCACAGATACGCAGTATTTT.

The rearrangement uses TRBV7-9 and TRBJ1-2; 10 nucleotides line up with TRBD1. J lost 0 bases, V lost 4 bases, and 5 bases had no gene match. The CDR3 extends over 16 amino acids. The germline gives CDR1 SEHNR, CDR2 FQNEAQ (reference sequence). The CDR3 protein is CASSSTGTGANYGYTF. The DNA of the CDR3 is TGTGCCAGCAGCTCCACCGGGACAGGGGCTAACTATGGCTACACCTTC. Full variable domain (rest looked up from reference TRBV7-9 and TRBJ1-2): DTGVSQNPRHKITKRGQNVTFRCDPISEHNRLYWYRQTLGQGPEFLTYFQNEAQLEKSRLLSDRFSAERPKGSFSTLEIQRTEQGDSAMYLCASSSTGTGANYGYTFGSGTRLTVV.

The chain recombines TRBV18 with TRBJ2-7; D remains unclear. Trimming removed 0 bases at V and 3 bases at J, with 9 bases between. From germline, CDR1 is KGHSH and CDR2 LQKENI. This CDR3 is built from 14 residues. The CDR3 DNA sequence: TGTGCCAGCTCACCACCGAACCGCTACTACGAGCAGTACTTC. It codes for CASSPPNRYYEQYF.

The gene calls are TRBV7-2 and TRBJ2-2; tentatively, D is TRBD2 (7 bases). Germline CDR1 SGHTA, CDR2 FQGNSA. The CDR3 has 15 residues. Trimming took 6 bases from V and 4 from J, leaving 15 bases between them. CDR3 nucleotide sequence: TGTGCCAGCAGTTCCGGGGGGCGGGCCACCGGGGAGCTGTTTTTT. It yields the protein CASSSGGRATGELFF.